The sequence of this T cell receptor beta chain was determined in a study of T cell repertoires in cytomegalovirus infection. Study information: Evidence of both CMV infection and a matching HLA type came from public TCR beta signatures.

The CDR3 runs 14 residues. Trimming cost V 6 bases and J 0 bases, with 12 bases left between them. CDR1 SNHLY and CDR2 FYNNEI come from the germline V gene. A remark on this clonotype: Antigen specificity is unknown.

TCRdb ran MiXCR on the reads and lists one entry per CDR3 protein. The sample lists over 300,000 distinct CDR3 sequences; 15% to 20% were seen once. The study, taken as a whole, reports: Pooled public TCR beta family frequency picked out CMV carriers with the relevant HLA. There were HLA-C-restricted CMV-specific TCR beta clonotypes dominating the ex vivo response.

Sequenced sample: PBMCs. This sequence originates from a human donor in good health (CMV status not recorded). Some clones in this sample may be carry-over from other donors' samples. The chain is built from TRBV2 and TRBJ2-7, with D unresolved. CDR3 nucleotide sequence: TGTGCCAGCAGGCTGGACGCTCGCTCCTACGAGCAGTACTTC. Amino acid sequence: CASRLDARSYEQYF.